The T cell receptor beta chain described here comes from a study of T cells expressing NK-cell markers. TCRdb reprocessed the 5' RACE reads and keeps a single row for each CDR3 protein, giving no DNA. The listing records some 140,000 distinct CDR3 sequences. CDR3 length: 15 residues. The V gene's germline CDR1 is LGHNA and CDR2 YNFKEQ. V usage is TRBV4-2 and J usage is TRBJ2-7; TCRdb lists TRBD2, though no DNA is available to test this call. This TCR was sampled from a woman between 45 and 60 years old in good health. Sequenced sample: blood T cells: a sorted CD56 or NKG2C T cell subset, CD4+ or CD8+ T cells, or bulk PBMC T cells (not recorded which). The CDR3 spells CASSLEGEGLREQYF.